A selection of T cell receptor beta chains follows, all from one sample in a study of brain T cells in children with intractable seizures. Sequencing was performed with immunoSEQ multiplex PCR; in TCRdb, only in-frame clones are kept and a portion is missing. The sample records hundreds of thousands of clones, over 90% being singletons. The material sequenced was peripheral blood, taken approximately 5 months after surgery. Receptors originate from a boy in the first two years of life with tuberous sclerosis and intractable seizures. CDR3s include the opening cysteine and the closing phenylalanine or tryptophan. A D gene is named only where the DNA matches it firmly. Where a row states a size, it is once, few, many or the class of an expanded clone; other rows omit it.

size	V	D	length	J	CDR3	DNA
NA	TRBV27	TRBD2	15	TRBJ2-1	CASSPSGSSYNEQFF	TGTGCCAGCAGTCCTAGCGGGAGCTCCTACAATGAGCAGTTCTTC
NA	TRBV5-1	NA	18	TRBJ2-3	CASSSKRTEPGDTDTQYF	TGCGCCAGCAGCTCAAAAAGGACTGAGCCTGGAGACACAGATACGCAGTATTTT
NA	TRBV5-1	TRBD1	15	TRBJ1-5	CASSLEGAGNQPQHF	TGCGCCAGCAGCTTGGAGGGGGCGGGCAATCAGCCCCAGCATTTT
NA	TRBV10-3	NA	15	TRBJ1-1	CAISESALGSAEAFF	TGTGCCATCAGTGAGTCGGCCTTGGGTAGCGCTGAAGCTTTCTTT
NA	TRBV3-1/TRBV3-2	TRBD1	15	TRBJ1-4	CASSQTGTGAEKLFF	TGTGCCAGCAGCCAAACCGGGACAGGGGCAGAAAAACTGTTTTTT
NA	TRBV15	TRBD2	15	TRBJ2-7	CATSRGTSGYVRQYF	TGTGCCACCAGCAGGGGGACTAGCGGGTACGTACGGCAGTACTTC
once	TRBV5-1	NA	18	TRBJ1-1	CASSLTLPGRRMNTEAFF	TGCGCCAGCAGCTTGACTCTACCGGGACGGCGCATGAACACTGAAGCTTTCTTT
NA	TRBV24-1	NA	13	TRBJ1-1	CATRRGEATEAFF	TGTGCCACCAGGAGGGGTGAGGCCACTGAAGCTTTCTTT
NA	TRBV27	NA	14	TRBJ2-2	CASSPYRHTGELFF	TGTGCCAGCAGTCCTTACCGACACACCGGGGAGCTGTTTTTT
once	TRBV9	NA	14	TRBJ2-7	CASSAGTEGYEQYF	TGTGCCAGCAGCGCCGGAACAGAGGGCTACGAGCAGTACTTC
NA	TRBV20-1	NA	11	TRBJ2-1	CSASSGNEQFF	TGCAGTGCTAGTTCTGGGAATGAGCAGTTCTTC
NA	TRBV13	TRBD1	15	TRBJ2-7	CASSTGQVASYEQYF	TGTGCCAGCAGCACCGGACAGGTTGCCTCCTACGAGCAGTACTTC
NA	TRBV4-1	NA	16	TRBJ2-7	CASSLTQLDSVYEQYF	TGCGCCAGCAGTTTAACTCAACTAGATTCGGTCTACGAGCAGTACTTC
NA	TRBV10-2	NA	12	TRBJ2-7	CASSPPRGEQYF	TGCGCCAGCAGTCCCCCGCGGGGCGAGCAGTACTTC
NA	TRBV11-1	NA	15	TRBJ2-7	CASSLRTDKPGEQYF	TGTGCCAGCAGCCTGAGGACTGATAAACCTGGCGAGCAGTACTTC
NA	TRBV10-3	TRBD1	13	TRBJ1-5	CAISHGPGGAQHF	TGTGCCATCAGCCATGGCCCAGGGGGAGCCCAGCATTTT
NA	TRBV30	NA	15	TRBJ1-1	CAWSGMAKMNTEAFF	TGTGCCTGGAGTGGCATGGCTAAGATGAACACTGAAGCTTTCTTT
NA	TRBV6-6	NA	15	TRBJ2-5	CASSYSEGARETQYF	TGTGCCAGCAGTTACTCGGAGGGGGCGAGGGAGACCCAGTACTTC
NA	TRBV7-6	NA	13	TRBJ1-5	CASSLWGNQPQHF	TGTGCCAGCAGCTTATGGGGAAATCAGCCCCAGCATTTT
NA	TRBV5-1	NA	13	TRBJ1-5	CASSPHGNQPQHF	TGCGCCAGCAGCCCACATGGCAATCAGCCCCAGCATTTT
NA	TRBV6-5	TRBD2	15	TRBJ2-7	CASSYGAGGSYEQYF	TGTGCCAGCAGTTACGGTGCGGGGGGCTCCTACGAGCAGTACTTC